This TCR beta chain originates from a study of T cells in Graves' hyperthyroidism and ophthalmopathy. Study details: Peripheral blood was collected at initial diagnosis, before any treatment.

In this sample, this clonotype turned up many times. What it binds is unknown. CDR1 DFQATT and CDR2 SNEGSKA come from the germline V gene (reference sequence). The CDR3 runs 12 residues. V was clipped by 6 bases and J by 6 bases, with 15 bases between them. Whole-study findings and limits: The model forecast ophthalmopathy, anticipating it by a median about 7 months before onset. Most clonotypes expanded in thyroid above 0.001 were likewise present in blood.

RNA transcripts served as the template for amplifying TCR beta CDR3 regions. The TCR CDR3 was amplified in a first-round RT-PCR using the HTBI primer set. Each CDR3 protein is one row after TCRdb ran MiXCR on the multiplex PCR reads. The sample carries approximately 360,000 distinct CDR3 sequences, less than 20% recorded once. Predating any ophthalmopathy symptoms, the blood sample was taken at first hyperthyroidism diagnosis. The sequence was obtained from a woman between 18 and 29 years old with Graves' hyperthyroidism that later progressed to Graves' ophthalmopathy. Sequenced material: blood. This chain joins TRBV20-1 and TRBJ2-7, with TRBD2 as a possible D gene (5 bases). The CDR3, as DNA: TGCAGTGCCCTAGTGTGGGGAGCCGAGCAGTACTTC. This codes for CSALVWGAEQYF.